This TCR beta chain was captured in a study of T cells after yellow fever vaccination (dated by TCRdb to between 2018 and 2021). In the study overall: Libraries from fractions with low cell numbers were prepared with the SMART-Seq v4 Ultra Low Input RNA kit. To track T-cell clones before and after primary and booster YFV17D yellow fever vaccination, bulk TCR alpha and beta repertoires were sequenced longitudinally. Blood samples were taken at several timepoints before and after primary and secondary immunization, and bulk PBMC replicates and cell subsets were isolated. The cohort comprised two healthy male donors, one aged 18 to 30 and one aged 30 to 40 years.

The sample's treatment or condition label, decoded: live attenuated yellow fever vaccine strain. At each blood-draw timepoint, two biological replicates of bulk PBMCs were collected. PBMCs were isolated from peripheral blood using a standard Ficoll-Paque protocol. TriZol was used to extract RNA from bulk PBMCs, CD4 and CD8 fractions, and dextramer-positive and dextramer-negative fractions. The investigation overall reported the following: Because only two donors were included in the study, the extent to which the findings can be generalized is limited. Computational filtering was needed because FACS-sorted repertoires could contain abundant contaminating clonotypes from the bulk population. The secondary T-cell response was found to be weaker but faster than the primary response, with a peak reached on day 5 rather than on day 15. Most clones expanded after primary vaccination were re-detected after the booster (approximately 96% of CD4 and around 86% of CD8), suggesting broad memory maintenance. A small share of clonotypes occurred in both CD4 and CD8 compartments, likely arising from convergent recombination.

Sequenced using an Illumina NovaSeq 6000. TCR cDNA was synthesized by 5'RACE template switching, through which a universal primer site and unique molecular identifiers were introduced. cDNA synthesis was primed from both the TCR alpha and TCR beta constant segments. Two PCR steps were used to amplify libraries, with sample barcodes and sequencing adapters being added in the second step. Sequencing of libraries was done on Illumina HiSeq 2500 (2x100 bp) or NovaSeq (2x150 bp). In the paper's pipeline: MIGEC was used to demultiplex reads and collapse the reads into UMI consensus sequences, and MiXCR was used for V(D)J alignment. Clonotypes responding to the vaccine were identified with edgeR on replicate PBMC samples, with the criteria of FDR below 0.01 and a log2 fold change above 5 up to day 15. CD4 or CD8 identity was assigned to each bulk clonotype according to whether the clonotype was present at higher abundance in the sequenced CD4 repertoire or the sequenced CD8 repertoire. The public reads were run again by TCRdb, first through fastp at Q25 and then through MiXCR, and only productive beta chains were kept. Every distinct CDR3 protein forms one entry, paired with its most common genes and DNA. What appears here as the V and J calls and clone size reflects TCRdb's work, not the paper's. The sample has 250,000 to 400,000 distinct CDR3 sequences on record, 4.1% of them singletons. The top ten clonotypes cover 20% to 25% of the sample.

A note on this clonotype: This clone's antigen is unknown. No clone much larger than this one lies a single base away; base qualities are absent.

CDR1 and CDR2 are drawn from the germline V gene: SQVTM, ANQGSEA. V is pared back by 7 bases and J by 3 bases, with 12 bases lying between the germline termini. Including the terminal cysteine and phenylalanine, the CDR3 comprises 12 residues. CDR3 DNA only is kept here, 36 bases in frame from base 1. This clonotype was obtained from a man between 18 and 35 years old who received the YFV17D yellow fever vaccine. This material consisted of PBMCs, taken 5 days after the yellow fever booster vaccination. Rearrangement joined TRBV29-1 to TRBJ2-5; perhaps TRBD1 is the D gene, with 6 bases matching. The CDR3 region has the sequence CSARTDEETQYF. The nucleotide sequence reads as follows: TGCAGCGCCCGGACAGATGAAGAGACCCAGTACTTC. Reference TRBV29-1 and TRBJ2-5 genes cover what lies past the CDR3, so the full variable domain is SAVISQKPSRDICQRGTSLTIQCQVDSQVTMMFWYRQQPGQSLTLIATANQGSEATYESGFVIDKFPISRPNLTFSTLTVSNMSPEDSSIYLCSARTDEETQYFGPGTRLLVL.